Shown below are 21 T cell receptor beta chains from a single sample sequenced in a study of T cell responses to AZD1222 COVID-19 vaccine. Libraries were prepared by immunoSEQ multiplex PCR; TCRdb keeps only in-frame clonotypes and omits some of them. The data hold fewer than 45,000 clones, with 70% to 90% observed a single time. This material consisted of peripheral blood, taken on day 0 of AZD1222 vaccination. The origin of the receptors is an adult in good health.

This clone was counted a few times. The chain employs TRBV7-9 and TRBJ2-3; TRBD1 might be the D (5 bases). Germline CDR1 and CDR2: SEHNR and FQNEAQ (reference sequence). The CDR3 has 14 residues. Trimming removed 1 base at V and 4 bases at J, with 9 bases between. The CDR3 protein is CASSLEGRADTQYF. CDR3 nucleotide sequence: TGTGCCAGCAGCTTAGAAGGCAGGGCAGATACGCAGTATTTT.

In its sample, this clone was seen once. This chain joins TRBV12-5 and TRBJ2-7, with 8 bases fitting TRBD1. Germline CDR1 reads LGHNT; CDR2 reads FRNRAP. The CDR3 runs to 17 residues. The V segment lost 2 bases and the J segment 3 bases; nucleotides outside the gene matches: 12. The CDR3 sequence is CASGLLYTGTGYYEQYF. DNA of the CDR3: TGTGCTAGTGGTTTGCTTTACACCGGGACAGGCTACTACGAGCAGTACTTC.

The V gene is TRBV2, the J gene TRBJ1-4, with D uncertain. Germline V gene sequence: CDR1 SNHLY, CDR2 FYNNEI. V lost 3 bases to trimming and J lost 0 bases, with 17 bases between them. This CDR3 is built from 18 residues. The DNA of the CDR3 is TGTGCCAGCAGTGACCACGGACTCGAGGTTGCAACTAATGAAAAACTGTTTTTT. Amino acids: CASSDHGLEVATNEKLFF. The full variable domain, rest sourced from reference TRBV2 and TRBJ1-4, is EPEVTQTPSHQVTQMGQEVILRCVPISNHLYFYWYRQILGQKVEFLVSFYNNEISEKSEIFDDQFSVERPDGSNFTLKIRSTKLEDSAMYFCASSDHGLEVATNEKLFFGSGTQLSVL.

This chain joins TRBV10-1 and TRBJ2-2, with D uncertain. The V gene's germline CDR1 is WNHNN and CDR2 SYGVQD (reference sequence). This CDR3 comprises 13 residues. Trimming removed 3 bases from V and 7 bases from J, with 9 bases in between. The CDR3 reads CASSDSPGGELFF. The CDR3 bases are TGCGCCAGCAGTGACAGCCCAGGCGGGGAGCTGTTTTTT.

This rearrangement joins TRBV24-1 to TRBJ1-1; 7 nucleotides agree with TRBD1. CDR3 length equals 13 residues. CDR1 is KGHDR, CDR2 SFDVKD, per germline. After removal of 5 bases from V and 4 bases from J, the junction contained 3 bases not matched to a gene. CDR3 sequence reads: CATSAGGGTEAFF. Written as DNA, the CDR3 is TGTGCCACCAGTGCAGGGGGTGGCACTGAAGCTTTCTTT.

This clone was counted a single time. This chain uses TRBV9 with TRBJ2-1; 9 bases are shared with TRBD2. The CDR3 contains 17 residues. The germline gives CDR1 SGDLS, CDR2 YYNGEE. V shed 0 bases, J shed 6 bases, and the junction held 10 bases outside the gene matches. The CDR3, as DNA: TGTGCCAGCAGCGTAGGAGATAGGGCGGGAGGGCGCAATGAGCAGTTCTTC. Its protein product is CASSVGDRAGGRNEQFF.

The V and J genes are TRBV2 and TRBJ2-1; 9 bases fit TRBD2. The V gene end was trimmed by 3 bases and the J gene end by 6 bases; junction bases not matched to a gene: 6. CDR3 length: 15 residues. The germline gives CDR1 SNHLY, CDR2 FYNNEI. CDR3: CASSDQGLALNEQFF. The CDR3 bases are TGTGCCAGCAGTGACCAAGGACTAGCGCTCAATGAGCAGTTCTTC.

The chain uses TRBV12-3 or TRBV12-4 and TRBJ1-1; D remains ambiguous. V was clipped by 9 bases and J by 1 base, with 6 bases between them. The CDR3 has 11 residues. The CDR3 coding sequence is TGTGCCAGTTACCAGAACACTGAAGCTTTCTTT. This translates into CASYQNTEAFF.

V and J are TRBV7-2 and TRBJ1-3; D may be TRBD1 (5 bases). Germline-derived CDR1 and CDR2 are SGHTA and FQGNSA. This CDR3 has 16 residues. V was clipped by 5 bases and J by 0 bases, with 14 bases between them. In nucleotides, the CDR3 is TGTGCCAGCAGCAGATCCGGGGCCAGCTCTGGAAACACCATATATTTT. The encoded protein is CASSRSGASSGNTIYF.

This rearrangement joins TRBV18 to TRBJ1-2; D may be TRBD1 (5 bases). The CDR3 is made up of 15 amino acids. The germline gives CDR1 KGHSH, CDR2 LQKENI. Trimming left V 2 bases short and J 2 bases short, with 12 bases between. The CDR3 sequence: CASSPYAGLNYGYTF. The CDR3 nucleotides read TGTGCCAGCTCACCATATGCAGGGCTCAACTATGGCTACACCTTC.

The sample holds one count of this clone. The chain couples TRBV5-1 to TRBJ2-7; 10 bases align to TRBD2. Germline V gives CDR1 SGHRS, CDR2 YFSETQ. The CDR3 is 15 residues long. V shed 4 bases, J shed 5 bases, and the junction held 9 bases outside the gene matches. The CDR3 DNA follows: TGCGCCAGCAGCCCGATTAGCGGGAGGATCCACGAGCAGTACTTC. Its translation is CASSPISGRIHEQYF.

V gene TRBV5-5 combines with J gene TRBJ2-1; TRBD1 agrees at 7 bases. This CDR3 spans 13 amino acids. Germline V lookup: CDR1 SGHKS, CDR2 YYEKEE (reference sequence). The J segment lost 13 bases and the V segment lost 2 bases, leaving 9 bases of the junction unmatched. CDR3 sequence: CASSFPDRIDQFF. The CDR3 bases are TGTGCCAGCAGCTTCCCGGACAGGATAGACCAGTTCTTC.

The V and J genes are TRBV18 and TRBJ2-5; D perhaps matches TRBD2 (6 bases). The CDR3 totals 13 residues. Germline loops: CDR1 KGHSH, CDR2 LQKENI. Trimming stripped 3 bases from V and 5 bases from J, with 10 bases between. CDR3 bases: TGTGCCAGCTCACCGGGCGGGGACGAGACCCAGTACTTC. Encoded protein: CASSPGGDETQYF. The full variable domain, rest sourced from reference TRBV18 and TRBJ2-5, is NAGVMQNPRHLVRRRGQEARLRCSPMKGHSHVYWYRQLPEEGLKFMVYLQKENIIDESGMPKERFSAEFPKEGPSILRIQQVVRGDSAAYFCASSPGGDETQYFGPGTRLLVL.

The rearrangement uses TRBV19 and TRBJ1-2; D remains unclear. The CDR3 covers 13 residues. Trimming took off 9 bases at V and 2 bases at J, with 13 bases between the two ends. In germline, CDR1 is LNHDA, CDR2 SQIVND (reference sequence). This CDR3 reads CASTNLGNYGYTF. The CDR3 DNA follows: TGTGCCAGCACGAACCTGGGGAACTATGGCTACACCTTC.

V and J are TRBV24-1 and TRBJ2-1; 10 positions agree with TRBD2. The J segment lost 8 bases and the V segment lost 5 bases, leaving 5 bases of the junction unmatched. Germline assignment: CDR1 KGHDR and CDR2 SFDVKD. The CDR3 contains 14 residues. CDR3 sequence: CATSASGSWDEQFF. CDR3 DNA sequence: TGTGCCACCAGTGCTAGCGGGAGCTGGGATGAGCAGTTCTTC.

CDR3 nucleotide sequence: TGTGCCAGCAGGGACGGGGACTTCACAGATACGCAGTATTTT. This translates into CASRDGDFTDTQYF. This rearrangement joins TRBV28 to TRBJ2-3; the D gene is possibly TRBD2 (6 bases). CDR1 is MDHEN and CDR2 is SYDVKM in the germline V gene. The CDR3 covers 14 residues. V lost 6 bases to trimming and J lost 2 bases, with 12 bases between them.

In nucleotides, the CDR3 is TGTGCCAGCAGCCAAGAACACAGGGCTTGGGGCTACACCTTC. Translation: CASSQEHRAWGYTF. This chain links TRBV4-2 with TRBJ1-2; tentatively, D is TRBD1 (6 bases). V was clipped by 0 bases and J by 8 bases, with 13 bases between them. The CDR3 spans 14 residues. Per the germline V gene, CDR1 is LGHNA and CDR2 is YNFKEQ.

The CDR3: CASSLGGSGRVGEQFF. CDR3 nucleotides: TGTGCCAGTAGTCTCGGGGGTAGCGGGAGGGTTGGTGAGCAGTTCTTC. This chain connects TRBV19 to TRBJ2-1, with 11 bases aligning to TRBD2. Germline V CDR1 and CDR2: LNHDA, SQIVND (reference sequence). V lost 5 bases to trimming and J lost 9 bases; unmatched junction nucleotides: 12. This CDR3 has 16 residues. Drawing the rest from reference TRBV19 and TRBJ2-1, the complete variable domain is DGGITQSPKYLFRKEGQNVTLSCEQNLNHDAMYWYRQDPGQGLRLIYYSQIVNDFQKGDIAEGYSVSREKKESFPLTVTSAQKNPTAFYLCASSLGGSGRVGEQFFGPGTRLTVL.

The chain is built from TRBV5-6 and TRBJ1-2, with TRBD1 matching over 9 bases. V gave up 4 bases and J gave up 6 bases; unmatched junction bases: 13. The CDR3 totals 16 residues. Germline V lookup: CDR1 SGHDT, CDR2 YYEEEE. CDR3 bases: TGTGCCAGCAGCCCCCTCGGTTGGACAGGGGTCGATGGCTACACCTTC. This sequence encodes CASSPLGWTGVDGYTF.

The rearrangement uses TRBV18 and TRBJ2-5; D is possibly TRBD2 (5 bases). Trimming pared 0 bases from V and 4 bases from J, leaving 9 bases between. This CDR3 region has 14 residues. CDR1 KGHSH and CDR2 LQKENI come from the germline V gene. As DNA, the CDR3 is TGTGCCAGCTCACCACCTAGCCGGGGAGAGACCCAGTACTTC. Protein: CASSPPSRGETQYF.

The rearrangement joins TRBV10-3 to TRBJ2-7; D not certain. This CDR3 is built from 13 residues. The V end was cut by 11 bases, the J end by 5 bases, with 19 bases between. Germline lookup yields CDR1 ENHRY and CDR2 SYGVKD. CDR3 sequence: CAVSGLPPNEQYF. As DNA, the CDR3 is TGTGCCGTCTCCGGGCTACCACCTAACGAGCAGTACTTC.